This T cell receptor beta chain emerged from a study of CD8+ T cells in alopecia areata. Germline CDR1 SGHAT, CDR2 FQNNGV. V lost 2 bases, J lost 10 bases, and 11 bases lay in between. The CDR3 runs 12 residues. This clone has a count of ten or more. Its matching antigen is unknown. Study-wide results and caveats: Sequencing of scalp tissue also captures the resident alphabeta T cells of normal skin.

Extracted RNA was reverse transcribed, and the resulting cDNA served as sequencing template. Profiled with immunoSEQ multiplex PCR; TCRdb holds only in-frame clones, not every one. Here the sample spans fewer than 200,000 clones, approximately 56% being singletons. Sequencing was performed on CD4+ T cells sorted from blood, taken at week 0. The sequence came from a human donor with alopecia areata. The J gene is TRBJ1-1, the V gene TRBV11-2; no definite D call. DNA for the CDR3: TGTGCCAGCAGCTTAACCCGACCTGGAGCTTTCTTT. Translating it yields CASSLTRPGAFF.